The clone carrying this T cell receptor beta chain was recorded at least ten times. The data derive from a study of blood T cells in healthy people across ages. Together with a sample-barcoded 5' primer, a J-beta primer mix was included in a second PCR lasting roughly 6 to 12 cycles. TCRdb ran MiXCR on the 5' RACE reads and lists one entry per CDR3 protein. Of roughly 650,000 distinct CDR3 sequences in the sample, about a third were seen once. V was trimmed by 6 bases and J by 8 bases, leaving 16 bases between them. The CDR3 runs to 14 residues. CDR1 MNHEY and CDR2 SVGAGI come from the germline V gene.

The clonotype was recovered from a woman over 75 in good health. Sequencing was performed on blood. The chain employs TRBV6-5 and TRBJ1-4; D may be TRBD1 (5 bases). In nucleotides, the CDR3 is TGTGCCAGCAGCCGGACGCAGGGCGGCGAAAAACTGTTTTTT. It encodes CASSRTQGGEKLFF.